This paragraph reports one T cell receptor (beta chain). This sample is part of a study of blood T cell repertoires in COVID-19. Study-wide background: There were acute and convalescent COVID-19 samples, and they came from the United States, Italy and Spain. From T cells, B-cell-depleted T cells, or PBMCs came the material, which was cDNA or gDNA.

Per the study methods: How many nucleated cells were present was estimated from reference gene primer amplification. Generated by immunoSEQ multiplex PCR, the TCRdb table keeps only in-frame clones and is missing some. D and trimming come from the DNA, and the V and J calls and clone size come from that table. The table includes more than 65,000 clones, 84% detected once. This CDR3 region has 16 residues. The germline gives CDR1 SGHVS, CDR2 FNYEAQ. V was trimmed by 1 base and J by 5 bases, leaving 17 bases between them. The sequenced sample was peripheral blood. The chain is built from TRBV7-6 and TRBJ1-1, with D unclear. This TCR derives from a man over 45 with acute or convalescent COVID-19. Here the CDR3 reads CASSLGLREIGTEAFF. In DNA form, the CDR3 reads TGTGCCAGCAGCTTAGGGTTAAGGGAGATAGGGACTGAAGCTTTCTTT.